These T cell receptor beta chains were read from a single sample in a study of cytomegalovirus exposure and HLA in healthy donors. Repertoires were generated with immunoSEQ multiplex PCR, while TCRdb's copy carries only in-frame clones and drops some. In all, the sample yields about 120,000 clones. Sequenced material: PBMCs. The receptors shown here come from a man between 18 and 29 years old in good health and CMV-seronegative. CDR3s include the opening cysteine and the closing phenylalanine or tryptophan. Not every row has a clone size; where given, it reads once, few, many or a size class.

abundance,v_gene,j_gene,CDR3aa
-,TRBV5-6,TRBJ2-5,CASKPTGTGGEGTQYF
-,TRBV9,TRBJ1-5,CASSPGQGGQPQHF
-,TRBV4-1,TRBJ1-2,CASSQVRQANFPYGYTF
-,TRBV21-1,TRBJ1-4,CASSKDGWGRGEKLFF
-,TRBV19,TRBJ2-7,CASSIGAVYEQYF
-,TRBV27,TRBJ1-1,CASSLSLSTEAFF
-,TRBV10-2,TRBJ2-5,CASSDRETQYF
-,TRBV10-1,TRBJ2-1,CASSIDSNSYNEQFF
-,TRBV7-8,TRBJ1-3,CASSSPGGKAGNTIYF
-,TRBV25-1,TRBJ1-1,CASRGLGADTEAFF
-,TRBV2,TRBJ2-1,CASSFDNEQFF
medium-sized,TRBV4-1,TRBJ2-3,CASSQALLRASTDTQYF
-,TRBV28,TRBJ2-3,CASSLLDGVRTDTQYF
-,TRBV9,TRBJ2-7,CASSVYPGGYEQYF
-,TRBV28,TRBJ1-1,CASSSQATLNTEAFF
-,TRBV2,TRBJ1-1,CADPGGRNTEAFF
-,TRBV4-1,TRBJ1-1,CASSQNRVEAFF
-,TRBV7-6,TRBJ1-4,CATGEREKLFF
-,TRBV10-3,TRBJ1-2,CATKSGHGDYGYTF
-,TRBV30,TRBJ1-5,CAWSTGSNQPQHF
-,TRBV7-8,TRBJ1-1,CASSLEARVNTEAFF
-,TRBV6-5,TRBJ2-7,CASSSPGQTYEQYF
-,TRBV6-6,TRBJ1-2,CASSPQGSDGYTF
-,TRBV14,TRBJ2-5,CASSQRAGPWETQYF
-,TRBV2,TRBJ2-1,CASNPGGSGTEQFF
-,TRBV9,TRBJ2-1,CASSPGGTYNEQFF
-,TRBV18,TRBJ2-7,CASSLWTGESEQYF
-,TRBV5-1,TRBJ2-4,CASSFQGESKNIQYF
-,TRBV2,TRBJ1-4,CASSVIGSEKLFF
-,TRBV9,TRBJ2-1,CASTELGLAEYNEQFF
-,TRBV5-1,TRBJ2-1,CASSLGGAYNEQFF
-,TRBV21-1,TRBJ2-1,CASSAHPPGSRSYNEQFF
-,TRBV5-1,TRBJ1-1,CASNRAGENTEAFF
-,TRBV5-1,TRBJ1-2,CASSSRTGYGYTF
-,TRBV19,TRBJ2-3,CASTAQEGITDTQYF